A selection of T cell receptor beta chains follows, all from one sample in a study of blood T cell repertoires in COVID-19. The assay was immunoSEQ multiplex PCR, and TCRdb's table has in-frame clones only and misses some. The sample includes fewer than 200,000 clones, roughly 84% of them seen just once. The specimen was PBMCs or T cells enriched from blood (not recorded which). The receptor source for this set is a woman in her 30s who had been exposed to COVID-19. Each CDR3 is given with its conserved first and last residue. A D gene is named only where the DNA matches it firmly. A clone size is listed for some rows: how often the clone was seen (once, few, many), or a class if it is expanded.

>NA|TRBV7-2|TRBJ1-1|TRBD1
TGTGCCAGCGACAGGGGGCGACGCACTGAAGCTTTCTTT
CASDRGRRTEAFF
>NA|TRBV6-5|TRBJ1-2|NA
TGTGCCAGCAGTTACTCCGGGACACTAGGGGGCTACACCTTC
CASSYSGTLGGYTF
>NA|TRBV6-1|TRBJ1-1|NA
TGTGCCAGCAGTGACGGAGCACCGATTCCTTTT
CASSDGAPIPF
>NA|TRBV10-3|TRBJ1-2|NA
TGTGCCATTCGTATAGGGGTGGATGGCTACACCTTC
CAIRIGVDGYTF
>NA|TRBV19|TRBJ1-2|TRBD1
TGTGCCAGTAGTATGAATCCGGACAGGTACCACTATGGCTACACCTTC
CASSMNPDRYHYGYTF
>NA|TRBV3-1/TRBV3-2|TRBJ2-3|TRBD2
TGTGCCAGCAGGACTAGCGGGAGCACAGATACGCAGTATTTT
CASRTSGSTDTQYF
>NA|TRBV4-3|TRBJ2-3|TRBD1
TGCGCCAGCAGCCAAGAAGACAGGGGGGCGACAGATACGCAGTATTTT
CASSQEDRGATDTQYF
>NA|TRBV5-1|TRBJ1-1|NA
TGCGCCAGCAGCTTGGACGGAGTCGCGAACACTGAAGCTTTCTTT
CASSLDGVANTEAFF
>NA|TRBV9|TRBJ2-1|NA
TGTGCCAGCGGGGATGTGGACTTACGAGACAATGAGCAGTTCTTC
CASGDVDLRDNEQFF
>NA|TRBV6-6|TRBJ2-1|NA
TGTGCCAGCATCTTCCTCGATGAGCAGTTCTTC
CASIFLDEQFF
>NA|TRBV18|TRBJ2-6|NA
TGTGCCAGCTCATACACAGGGACTGGGGCCAACGTCCTGACTTTC
CASSYTGTGANVLTF
>NA|TRBV7-3|TRBJ1-6|NA
TGTGCCAGCAGCTTATTGGGGCCCAATTCACCCCTCCACTTT
CASSLLGPNSPLHF
>NA|TRBV10-3|TRBJ2-2|NA
TGTGCCATCAGGTTGGCTGGGGGGGCCGCCTTTGGATCCGGGGAGCTGTTTTTT
CAIRLAGGAAFGSGELFF
>NA|TRBV25-1|TRBJ1-1|NA
TGTGCCAGCAGTGAATCGGTAGCGGCGGCAGAAGCTTTCTTT
CASSESVAAAEAFF
>NA|TRBV5-1|TRBJ1-1|TRBD1
TGCGCCAGCAGCTCCGGGACAGGACCGAACACTGAAGCTTTCTTT
CASSSGTGPNTEAFF
>NA|TRBV4-1|TRBJ1-6|TRBD1
TGCGCCAGCAGCCAAGAGACAGGGAGCTCCTATAATTCACCCCTCCACTTT
CASSQETGSSYNSPLHF
>NA|TRBV11-2|TRBJ1-2|NA
TGTGCCAGCAGCTTAGCCCGGGTTACCTATGGCTACACCTTC
CASSLARVTYGYTF
>few|TRBV5-6|TRBJ1-2|TRBD1
TGTGCCAGCAGCGTGGACAGGGGGCTCCGATATGGCTACACCTTC
CASSVDRGLRYGYTF
>few|TRBV2|TRBJ1-3|TRBD1
TGTGCCAGCAGTGAAGCGGGCGTACAGGGGTATGGAAACACCATATATTTT
CASSEAGVQGYGNTIYF
>NA|TRBV7-9|TRBJ2-7|NA
TGTGCCAGCAGCTATCGGGCGGGTTCTGGAAAATACGAGCAGTACTTC
CASSYRAGSGKYEQYF
>NA|TRBV19|TRBJ2-5|NA
TGTGCCAGTAGTATAGAATCTCAAGCCAGGGAGACCCAGTACTTC
CASSIESQARETQYF
>NA|TRBV4-1|TRBJ2-7|TRBD1
TGCGCCAGCAGCCAAACAGGGGGCTGGAGCGACGAGCAGTACTTC
CASSQTGGWSDEQYF
>NA|TRBV5-1|TRBJ2-5|NA
TGCGCCAGCAGCCTCTCCGGGGGCCAAGAGACCCAGTACTTC
CASSLSGGQETQYF
>NA|TRBV25-1|TRBJ2-5|TRBD2
TGTGCCAGCAGCAAGGGACTAGCGGGGGAAAACCAGTACTTC
CASSKGLAGENQYF
>NA|TRBV24-1|TRBJ2-3|NA
TGTGCCACCAGTGATAGTGGAGGGAGAGGCCCTTTCACAGATACGCAGTATTTT
CATSDSGGRGPFTDTQYF
>few|TRBV5-1|TRBJ2-2|TRBD1
TGCGCCAGCAGCATCCCAGGGGGACCCGGGGAGCTGTTTTTT
CASSIPGGPGELFF
>NA|TRBV29-1|TRBJ2-1|TRBD1
TGCAGCGGACAGGGGCGATCCTACAATGAGCAGTTCTTC
CSGQGRSYNEQFF
>NA|TRBV15|TRBJ2-1|TRBD2
TGTGCCACCAGCAAGGAAACCGGGACTAGTGGGAATGAGCAGTTCTTC
CATSKETGTSGNEQFF
>few|TRBV4-1|TRBJ1-6|NA
TGCGCCAGCAGCGGGAGGTGGCTGACAGATAATTCACCCCTCCACTTT
CASSGRWLTDNSPLHF
>NA|TRBV6-1|TRBJ1-6|NA
TGTGCCAGCAGTGAAGCTCAGGGAGGCAGCTCCTATAATTCACCCCTCCACTTT
CASSEAQGGSSYNSPLHF
>NA|TRBV19|TRBJ2-2|NA
TGTGCCAGTAGTATATACCCAGGACAGTGGAACACCGGGGAGCTGTTTTTT
CASSIYPGQWNTGELFF
>NA|TRBV7-9|TRBJ2-2|NA
TGTGCCAGCAGCGACGAGGTGAACACCGGGGAGCTGTTTTTT
CASSDEVNTGELFF
>NA|TRBV11-2|TRBJ1-3|NA
TGTGCCAGCAGCTTGGGACACCGCTTCTCTGGAAACACCATATATTTT
CASSLGHRFSGNTIYF
>NA|TRBV28|TRBJ2-1|TRBD2
TGTGCCAGCCTTAGCGGGGGAAGCCCCAACTCCTACAATGAGCAGTTCTTC
CASLSGGSPNSYNEQFF
>NA|TRBV5-8|TRBJ1-4|TRBD1
TGTGCCAGCAGCCTCCGGGACAGGTTCTATTCTGCAACTAATGAAAAACTGTTTTTT
CASSLRDRFYSATNEKLFF
>NA|TRBV4-1|TRBJ1-5|NA
TGCGCCAGCAGCCAAGCCCCAGGGAACAGCAATCAGCCCCAGCATTTT
CASSQAPGNSNQPQHF
>NA|TRBV5-4|TRBJ2-3|TRBD2
TGTGCCAGCAGCTTACTAGCGGGGGGCACAGATACGCAGTATTTT
CASSLLAGGTDTQYF
>medium-sized|TRBV5-1|TRBJ2-7|NA
TGCGCCAGCAGCTTGGCCGGCGGCAGCTCCTACGAGCAGTACTTC
CASSLAGGSSYEQYF
>NA|TRBV19|TRBJ2-7|NA
TGTGCCAGTAGTCTCGGAGTTTTCTACGAGCAGTACTTC
CASSLGVFYEQYF